Listed here is a single T cell receptor (beta chain). This specimen comes from a study of cytomegalovirus exposure and HLA in healthy donors. PCR used 60 Vbeta primers and 13 Jbeta primers. Clones were read by immunoSEQ multiplex PCR, and TCRdb kept only the in-frame ones, dropping some. The data contain about 94,000 clones, over 60% of them singletons. This clonotype was obtained from a man younger than 40 in good health and CMV-seronegative. Sequenced: PBMCs.

The chain's CDR3 is CASGSTGWGNEKLFF. The CDR3 nucleotides read TGCGCCAGCGGGTCGACAGGGTGGGGGAATGAAAAACTGTTTTTT. J is TRBJ1-4 and V is TRBV5-1, with 7 bases matching TRBD1. The ends lost 7 bases at V and 5 bases at J; junction bases unmatched: 11. The germline CDR1 and CDR2 sequences are SGHRS and YFSETQ. This CDR3 is built from 15 residues.